The T cell receptor beta chain described here comes from a study of control samples from healthy donors and cancer patients. J gave up 1 base and V 5 bases, and 3 bases lay outside the gene matches. Per germline, CDR1 SGHTA and CDR2 FQGTGA. The length of the CDR3 is 15 residues. Some clones are missing from TCRdb's copy, which holds only in-frame ones; the method was immunoSEQ multiplex PCR. The table has roughly 130,000 clones, about 95% seen once. Input material: blood. The source is a man aged 25-45 years in good health. This chain connects TRBV7-3 to TRBJ2-5; TRBD2 matches at 11 bases. The CDR3 DNA follows: TGTGCCAGCAGCCCGGGACTAGCGGTCCAAGAGACCCAGTACTTC. Amino acids: CASSPGLAVQETQYF. The whole variable domain, filled in from reference TRBV7-3 and TRBJ2-5, reads GAGVSQTPSNKVTEKGKYVELRCDPISGHTALYWYRQSLGQGPEFLIYFQGTGAADDSGLPNDRFFAVRPEGSVSTLKIQRTERGDSAVYLCASSPGLAVQETQYFGPGTRLLVL.